A single sample gave rise to the 15 T cell receptor beta chains below, sequenced in a study of neoadjuvant anti-PD-1 for oral cavity cancer. Some clones are missing from TCRdb's copy, which holds only in-frame ones; the method was immunoSEQ multiplex PCR. Of some 7,000 clones in the sample, 74% were seen once. This material consisted of PBMCs, taken before nivolumab (anti-PD-1) treatment. These TCRs come from a person aged 40 to 85 with oral cavity squamous cell carcinoma.

The V gene is TRBV19, the J gene TRBJ1-1; no reliable D call. The ends were cut back, 11 bases at V and 7 bases at J, with 14 bases in the middle. CDR3 length: 11 residues. Per the germline V gene, CDR1 is LNHDA and CDR2 is SQIVND (reference sequence). The CDR3 nucleotides read TGTGCCTCCCAAGGGCGGGGTGAAGCTTTCTTT. This codes for CASQGRGEAFF.

The CDR3 bases are TGTGCCAGCAGCGCCGTTGGGACAGGGCGAACTGAAGCTTTCTTT. As protein: CASSAVGTGRTEAFF. The chain employs TRBV7-8 and TRBJ1-1, with TRBD1 matching 9 bases. The germline V gene has CDR1 SGHVS and CDR2 FQNEAQ. The CDR3 extends over 15 amino acids. V trimming: 5 bases; J trimming: 5 bases; junction bases outside the gene matches: 9.

The rearrangement joins TRBV7-3 to TRBJ2-7; tentatively, D is TRBD1 or TRBD2 (7 bases each). V was pared by 2 bases and J by 6 bases, with 11 bases between. CDR1 is SGHTA and CDR2 is FQGTGA in the germline V gene. The length of the CDR3 is 13 residues. CDR3 sequence: CASSLDREGEQYF. DNA for the CDR3: TGTGCCAGCAGCTTAGACAGGGAGGGCGAGCAGTACTTC.

The chain links TRBV9 to TRBJ2-2; TRBD2 agrees at 11 bases. Germline V lookup: CDR1 SGDLS, CDR2 YYNGEE. With V trimmed by 4 bases and J by 4 bases, 6 bases remained unmatched. The CDR3 is 16 amino acids. The CDR3 region is CASSLTSGGRTGELFF. In DNA, the CDR3 is TGTGCCAGCAGCCTTACTAGCGGGGGTCGCACCGGGGAGCTGTTTTTT.

The sample holds a few counts of this clone. The CDR3 DNA sequence: TGTGCCAGCAGTGAAAGGGCAGGGGGCGCAACCGGGGAGCTGTTTTTT. It yields the protein CASSERAGGATGELFF. The chain employs TRBV25-1 and TRBJ2-2, with 8 bases matching TRBD1. The CDR3 sequence is 16 residues long. CDR1 MGHDK and CDR2 SYGVNS come from the germline V gene. The trim removed 2 bases at V and 5 bases at J, leaving 7 bases unmatched.

The chain has TRBV27 and TRBJ1-2; TRBD1 matches at 7 bases. The V gene's germline CDR1 is MNHEY and CDR2 SMNVEV (reference sequence). The CDR3 is 15 amino acids. The J segment lost 8 bases and the V segment lost 0 bases, leaving 9 bases of the junction unmatched. DNA of the CDR3: TGTGCCAGCAGTTTATCGGAGACAGGGATAAAGGGCTACACCTTC. This codes for CASSLSETGIKGYTF.

This chain connects TRBV6-6 to TRBJ1-4; D not resolved. V gave up 6 bases and J gave up 0 bases, with 8 bases separating them. The germline gives CDR1 MNHNY, CDR2 SVGAGI (reference sequence). The CDR3 has 14 residues. The CDR3 DNA reads as TGTGCCAGCAGGGAAATTACAACTAATGAAAAACTGTTTTTT. It encodes CASREITTNEKLFF.

This clone turned up a few times. V is TRBV2 and J is TRBJ1-5; no reliable D call. CDR1 and CDR2 from the germline V gene are SNHLY and FYNNEI. The CDR3 extends over 13 amino acids. V lost 5 bases and J 0 bases, leaving 5 bases between the germline ends. CDR3 in DNA: TGTGCCAGCAGTAGCTATAGCAATCAGCCCCAGCATTTT. Translating it yields CASSSYSNQPQHF.

The genes are TRBV11-2 and TRBJ2-2; a weak D match, TRBD2 (5 bases). There are 17 residues in the CDR3. V was shortened by 5 bases and J by 6 bases, with 22 bases between the two germline ends. CDR1 is SGHAT and CDR2 is FQNNGV in the germline V gene. CDR3 nucleotides: TGTGCCAGCAGCGCGGGCACTCTACATCGATTGCCCGGGGAGCTGTTTTTT. This codes for CASSAGTLHRLPGELFF.

This clone was counted a few times. V gene TRBV19 combines with J gene TRBJ2-7; the D gene could be TRBD1 or TRBD2 (5 bases each). This CDR3 is built from 15 residues. Germline V lookup: CDR1 LNHDA, CDR2 SQIVND (reference sequence). V lost 10 bases and J 3 bases, leaving 22 bases between the germline ends. This CDR3 is CATRSQGRTNYEQYF. CDR3 DNA sequence: TGTGCCACCCGGAGTCAGGGACGAACCAACTACGAGCAGTACTTC.

CDR3 amino acids: CSVEMGQGVGEQYF. CDR3 bases: TGCAGCGTCGAGATGGGTCAGGGGGTGGGGGAGCAGTACTTC. The chain recombines TRBV29-1 with TRBJ2-7, with 7 bases that match TRBD1. CDR1 and CDR2 (germline): SQVTM, ANQGSEA. J was trimmed by 7 bases and V by 6 bases; bases with no gene match: 15. The CDR3 contains 14 residues.

The V and J genes are TRBV6-5 and TRBJ1-2; TRBD1 is a possible D gene (6 bases). CDR1 and CDR2 (germline): MNHEY, SVGAGI. There are 15 residues in the CDR3. Trimming removed 5 bases at V and 7 bases at J, with 20 bases between. CDR3 in amino acids: CASSLRGVSETGYTF. CDR3 DNA: TGTGCCAGCAGTCTAAGGGGGGTCTCTGAAACTGGCTACACCTTC.

The CDR3 reads CSAREDREQYF. CDR3 coding DNA: TGCAGTGCTAGAGAGGACAGGGAGCAGTACTTC. This rearrangement joins TRBV20-1 to TRBJ2-7, with 7 bases lining up with TRBD1. CDR1 is DFQATT and CDR2 is SNEGSKA in the germline V gene (reference sequence). After removal of 0 bases from V and 7 bases from J, the junction contained 0 bases not matched to a gene. The CDR3 has 11 residues.

The chain joins TRBV6-1 to TRBJ2-6; D is unclear. The length of the CDR3 is 15 residues. From germline, CDR1 is MNHNS and CDR2 SASEGT. V lost 4 bases and J 0 bases, leaving 7 bases between the germline ends. This CDR3 reads CASSADSSGANVLTF. The CDR3 nucleotides are TGTGCCAGCAGTGCCGATTCCTCTGGGGCCAACGTCCTGACTTTC.

The chain has TRBV30 and TRBJ2-2; D could derive from TRBD1 or TRBD2 (5 bases each). There are 14 residues in the CDR3. Germline CDR1 and CDR2: GTSNPN and SVGIG (reference sequence). Trimming took off 4 bases at V and 1 base at J, with 10 bases between the two ends. In nucleotides, the CDR3 is TGTGCCTGGATGAGGGACGAGAACACCGGGGAGCTGTTTTTT. Translated, it gives CAWMRDENTGELFF.